The TCR beta chain described here comes from a study of OX40 agonist ivuxolimab in advanced cancers. Method: immunoSEQ multiplex PCR; TCRdb's copy keeps in-frame clones and lacks some. Of approximately 79,000 clones in the sample, about 88% were seen once. V gave up 1 base and J gave up 9 bases; unmatched junction bases: 12. The CDR3 extends over 16 amino acids. The germline V gene has CDR1 GTSNPN and CDR2 SVGIG (reference sequence). This specimen consisted of CD4+ or CD8+ T cells sorted from blood, obtained in a trial of the OX40 agonist ivuxolimab. The TCR comes from an adult with an advanced solid tumor such as melanoma, head and neck, liver or kidney cancer. The rearrangement joins TRBV30 to TRBJ1-6; TRBD1 matches 7 bases. CDR3 loop: CAWSAGQAGVGSPLHF. DNA of the CDR3: TGTGCCTGGAGTGCCGGACAGGCTGGTGTTGGTTCACCCCTCCACTTT.